These 3 T cell receptor beta chains originate from one sample sequenced in a study of T cells expressing NK-cell markers. TCRdb re-analyzed the 5' RACE reads; it lists each CDR3 protein once, without DNA. Its table lists about 160,000 distinct CDR3 sequences. The material sequenced was blood T cells: a sorted CD56 or NKG2C T cell subset, CD4+ or CD8+ T cells, or bulk PBMC T cells (not recorded which). The receptors originated from a woman between 18 and 69 years old in good health.

The V and J genes are TRBV7-9 and TRBJ1-1; TCRdb reports TRBD1, a call that lacks DNA to check it against. Germline V gene data show CDR1 as SEHNR and CDR2 as FQNEAQ (reference sequence). The CDR3 runs to 14 residues. This CDR3 reads CASSLGQGVSEAFF.

The V and J genes are TRBV20-1 and TRBJ2-5; without DNA, the TCRdb call of TRBD1 cannot be checked. The CDR3 totals 14 residues. The V gene's germline CDR1 is DFQATT and CDR2 SNEGSKA (reference sequence). The CDR3 loop is CSARGGQVQETQYF.

The rearrangement joins TRBV4-1 to TRBJ1-1. Germline CDR1 is MGHRA and CDR2 is YSYEKL. This CDR3 is 14 amino acids long. This CDR3 reads CASSHDSLNTEAFF.